Listed here are 25 T cell receptor beta chains from one sample, sequenced in a study of PD-1 blockade in classical Hodgkin lymphoma. The method was immunoSEQ multiplex PCR; TCRdb's version includes in-frame clones alone and lacks a portion of them. The table has about 110,000 clones, approximately 90% seen once. Time point in this sample: cycle 4 day 1 (C4D1), after less than 7 weeks of nivolumab. Every patient experienced relapse after autologous stem cell transplantation, and brentuximab vedotin exposure varied. The sample was peripheral blood mononuclear cells (PBMCs), taken before the fourth cycle of nivolumab. These receptors were taken from a human donor with classical Hodgkin lymphoma.

The chain employs TRBV5-6 and TRBJ2-1; D remains ambiguous. V shed 2 bases and J shed 5 bases, with 5 bases lying between them. CDR3 length: 12 residues. Germline CDR1 SGHDT, CDR2 YYEEEE. CDR3 nucleotide sequence: TGTGCCAGCAGCTTTTGGAACAATGAGCAGTTCTTC. This gives the protein CASSFWNNEQFF.

The chain joins TRBV7-9 to TRBJ2-1; D remains ambiguous. In germline, CDR1 is SEHNR, CDR2 FQNEAQ (reference sequence). This CDR3 has 13 amino acids. V shed 5 bases and J shed 6 bases, with 11 bases lying between them. The CDR3 nucleotides are TGTGCCAGCAGCCTTACTGTGGGCAATGAGCAGTTCTTC. The encoded protein is CASSLTVGNEQFF.

This chain uses TRBV27 with TRBJ2-7; no clear D gene. Deletions cut 5 bases from V and 3 bases from J, with 11 bases between. There are 13 residues in the CDR3. CDR1 is MNHEY and CDR2 is SMNVEV in the germline V gene (reference sequence). The CDR3 loop reads CASSIGQHYEQYF. DNA for the CDR3: TGTGCCAGCAGTATCGGCCAGCACTACGAGCAGTACTTC.

The count of this clone is one. The chain employs TRBV7-2 and TRBJ1-4; D remains ambiguous. CDR3 length: 15 residues. The germline V and J ends were trimmed by 0 bases and 1 base, with 6 bases remaining between them. Germline assignment: CDR1 SGHTA and CDR2 FQGNSA. In DNA, the CDR3 is TGTGCCAGCAGCTTAGCGGGAAGAACTAATGAAAAACTGTTTTTT. Translated: CASSLAGRTNEKLFF. The entire variable domain, with the rest obtained from reference TRBV7-2 and TRBJ1-4, is as follows: GAGVSQSPSNKVTEKGKDVELRCDPISGHTALYWYRQSLGQGLEFLIYFQGNSAPDKSGLPSDRFSAERTGGSVSTLTIQRTQQEDSAVYLCASSLAGRTNEKLFFGSGTQLSVL.

The chain uses TRBV7-9 and TRBJ1-2; a possible D gene is TRBD1 (5 bases). The CDR3 has 15 residues. Germline V gene sequence: CDR1 SEHNR, CDR2 FQNEAQ (reference sequence). Trimming removed 1 base from V and 7 bases from J, with 16 bases in between. CDR3 in DNA: TGTGCCAGCAGCTTAGGCTTGAGTAGGGGATCTGGCTACACCTTC. Its protein is CASSLGLSRGSGYTF.

This clone was counted a single time. The chain is built from TRBV5-4 and TRBJ2-1; 8 nucleotides agree with TRBD2. CDR1 and CDR2 (germline): SGHNT, YYREEE (reference sequence). With V trimmed by 1 base and J by 5 bases, 8 bases remained unmatched. CDR3 length equals 16 residues. CDR3 region: CASSLPGRGWDNEQFF. The DNA for the CDR3 is TGTGCCAGCAGCTTGCCCGGGAGGGGGTGGGACAATGAGCAGTTCTTC.

The chain links TRBV11-2 to TRBJ1-2, with TRBD1 identical over 8 bases. CDR3 size: 17 residues. Germline V gives CDR1 SGHAT, CDR2 FQNNGV. Losses at the gene ends were 5 bases for V and 1 base for J; bases not matched to a gene: 12. CDR3 bases: TGTGCCAGCAGCCCTCATCCTGGGGACAGGATTAACTATGGCTACACCTTC. Protein product: CASSPHPGDRINYGYTF.

This clone was picked up one time. The V gene is TRBV9, the J gene TRBJ2-2; TRBD2 matches at 9 bases. Germline V gene lookup returns CDR1 SGDLS and CDR2 YYNGEE. The CDR3 spans 16 residues. J gave up 5 bases and V 0 bases, and 5 bases lay outside the gene matches. CDR3 sequence: CASSVGGSGRTGELFF. In DNA, the CDR3 is TGTGCCAGCAGCGTAGGCGGTAGCGGGAGAACCGGGGAGCTGTTTTTT.

The rearrangement links TRBV9 to TRBJ2-1; 10 bases align to TRBD2. Germline CDR1 is SGDLS and CDR2 is YYNGEE. The junction had 4 bases not matched to a gene; V was cut back by 2 bases and J by 8 bases. The CDR3 covers 14 residues. The CDR3 region is CASSVSGRGYEQFF. In DNA form, the CDR3 reads TGTGCCAGCAGCGTGAGCGGGAGGGGGTATGAGCAGTTCTTC.

This clone was observed once. The chain links TRBV25-1 to TRBJ2-7; 8 bases fit TRBD1. V gave up 2 bases and J gave up 0 bases; unmatched junction bases: 6. The CDR3 has 16 residues. Germline V gene sequence: CDR1 MGHDK, CDR2 SYGVNS. CDR3: CASSELRGLGSYEQYF. The CDR3 coding sequence is TGTGCCAGCAGTGAACTCAGGGGGCTTGGCTCCTACGAGCAGTACTTC.

The V gene is TRBV10-3, the J gene TRBJ1-1, with TRBD1 as a possible D gene (5 bases). CDR1 and CDR2 (germline): ENHRY, SYGVKD. V lost 10 bases and J 7 bases, leaving 16 bases between the germline ends. There are 12 residues in the CDR3. The CDR3 reads CATSWGSSEAFF. The DNA of the CDR3 is TGTGCCACCTCTTGGGGGTCGAGTGAAGCTTTCTTT.

This chain connects TRBV27 to TRBJ2-2; D is ambiguous. CDR1 and CDR2 (germline): MNHEY, SMNVEV (reference sequence). The CDR3 length is 14 residues. Trimming pared 5 bases from V and 3 bases from J, leaving 10 bases between. Written as DNA, the CDR3 is TGTGCCAGCAGTCCTGGTGTCCACACCGGGGAGCTGTTTTTT. Protein product: CASSPGVHTGELFF.

The rearrangement joins TRBV28 to TRBJ1-4; D is ambiguous. Germline loops: CDR1 MDHEN, CDR2 SYDVKM. V was cut by 1 base and J by 8 bases, with 5 bases left in between. The CDR3 runs 12 residues. The CDR3 bases are TGTGCCAGCAGTTTATCGCGGGAAAAACTGTTTTTT. Its translation is CASSLSREKLFF.

This chain uses TRBV6-5 with TRBJ1-1; D unclear. V was trimmed by 5 bases and J by 4 bases, leaving 11 bases between them. The CDR3 extends over 13 amino acids. Germline CDR1 is MNHEY and CDR2 is SVGAGI. The CDR3 bases are TGTGCCAGCAGTGCTCCCGAGGGCACTGAAGCTTTCTTT. Translating it yields CASSAPEGTEAFF.

The rearrangement joins TRBV7-2 to TRBJ2-4; 7 bases match TRBD2. The CDR3 has 11 amino acids. Trimming at V came to 5 bases and at J to 8 bases, leaving 0 bases not matched to a gene. Germline V gene data show CDR1 as SGHTA and CDR2 as FQGNSA. CDR3 protein: CASSRGDIQYF. The CDR3 nucleotides are TGTGCCAGCAGCCGGGGGGACATTCAGTACTTC.

This clone has just a few counts. The chain links TRBV2 to TRBJ2-3, with 8 bases identical to TRBD1. The ends lost 4 bases at V and 8 bases at J; junction bases unmatched: 5. Germline V CDR1 and CDR2: SNHLY, FYNNEI. The CDR3 totals 13 residues. CDR3 coding DNA: TGTGCCAGCAGTGCTCAGGACAGGGTTACGCAGTATTTT. It specifies CASSAQDRVTQYF.

The chain uses TRBV14 and TRBJ2-1; 15 nucleotides agree with TRBD2. The CDR3 sequence is 17 residues long. V gave up 4 bases and J gave up 9 bases; unmatched junction bases: 10. The V gene's germline CDR1 is SGHDN and CDR2 FVKESK. This CDR3 is CASSRNSGTSGRIEQFF. In nucleotides, the CDR3 is TGTGCCAGCAGCCGGAACTCCGGGACTAGCGGGAGGATTGAGCAGTTCTTC.

The rearrangement joins TRBV7-9 to TRBJ2-5; no clear D. V was cut by 6 bases and J by 2 bases, with 4 bases left in between. The germline V gene has CDR1 SEHNR and CDR2 FQNEAQ (reference sequence). The CDR3 runs to 11 residues. Here the CDR3 reads CASRDQETQYF. The DNA for the CDR3 is TGTGCCAGCAGAGATCAAGAGACCCAGTACTTC. Using reference TRBV7-9 and TRBJ2-5 for the parts outside the CDR3, the full variable domain is DTGVSQNPRHKITKRGQNVTFRCDPISEHNRLYWYRQTLGQGPEFLTYFQNEAQLEKSRLLSDRFSAERPKGSFSTLEIQRTEQGDSAMYLCASRDQETQYFGPGTRLLVL.

The CDR3 DNA follows: TGTGCCAGCTCACCAGAGTGGGGCCGGGGGGACCAAGAGACCCAGTACTTC. Residues: CASSPEWGRGDQETQYF. This chain uses TRBV18 with TRBJ2-5; 7 positions match TRBD2. Germline V gene data show CDR1 as KGHSH and CDR2 as LQKENI. V lost 2 bases and J lost 0; bases outside the gene matches: 9. This CDR3 spans 17 amino acids.

The V call is TRBV2, the J call TRBJ2-7; 7 bases map to TRBD1. The CDR3 covers 18 residues. Trimming took 6 bases from V and 3 from J; bases not matched to a gene: 20. Germline V gene data show CDR1 as SNHLY and CDR2 as FYNNEI. CDR3 region: CASRGSDRVMFGDYEQYF. CDR3 in DNA: TGTGCCAGCAGAGGGTCCGACAGGGTTATGTTTGGGGACTACGAGCAGTACTTC.

The chain combines TRBV19 with TRBJ2-5, with D perhaps TRBD1 (6 bases). Germline V gives CDR1 LNHDA, CDR2 SQIVND (reference sequence). The length of the CDR3 is 14 residues. Trimming shortened V by 3 bases and J by 0 bases, and 8 bases separated the two germline ends. The CDR3, as DNA: TGTGCCAGTAGTATGGACAGCTACCAAGAGACCCAGTACTTC. Protein: CASSMDSYQETQYF.

The rearrangement joins TRBV29-1 to TRBJ1-1; possibly TRBD1 for D (5 bases). Germline assignment: CDR1 SQVTM and CDR2 ANQGSEA. The CDR3 is 12 residues long. The V end was cut by 6 bases, the J end by 3 bases, with 11 bases between. The CDR3 spells CSVDPTDTEAFF. The CDR3 DNA sequence: TGCAGCGTAGACCCGACAGACACTGAAGCTTTCTTT. The full variable domain, completed using reference TRBV29-1 and TRBJ1-1, is SAVISQKPSRDICQRGTSLTIQCQVDSQVTMMFWYRQQPGQSLTLIATANQGSEATYESGFVIDKFPISRPNLTFSTLTVSNMSPEDSSIYLCSVDPTDTEAFFGQGTRLTVV.

The chain joins TRBV4-3 to TRBJ2-1; a possible D gene is TRBD2 (6 bases). CDR1 LGHNA and CDR2 YSLEER come from the germline V gene. V lost 0 bases, J lost 4 bases, and 13 bases lay in between. This CDR3 contains 16 residues. CDR3 region: CASSQDRDLIYNEQFF. The CDR3 DNA reads TGCGCCAGCAGCCAAGATCGGGACTTAATTTACAATGAGCAGTTCTTC.

V and J are TRBV19 and TRBJ2-6; D ambiguous. The CDR3 length is 12 residues. The germline V and J ends were trimmed by 7 bases and 3 bases, with 4 bases remaining between them. The germline V gene has CDR1 LNHDA and CDR2 SQIVND (reference sequence). CDR3 sequence reads: CASTYGANVLTF. The CDR3 bases are TGTGCCAGTACTTATGGGGCCAACGTCCTGACTTTC.

The rearrangement uses TRBV6-6 and TRBJ2-2; no clear D gene. Germline V gene data show CDR1 as MNHNY and CDR2 as SVGAGI (reference sequence). Deletions cut 8 bases from V and 1 base from J, with 14 bases between. The CDR3 is 15 amino acids. The CDR3 spells CASGPPGGNTGELFF. The CDR3 DNA follows: TGTGCCAGCGGACCCCCTGGTGGGAACACCGGGGAGCTGTTTTTT.